These T cell receptor beta chains were read from a single sample in a study of shared clonotypes between healthy human individuals. Using immunoSEQ multiplex PCR, the repertoire was profiled, and TCRdb retains in-frame clones only, with some absent. Among some 2,000,000 clones listed, approximately 96% were seen once. Sequences were obtained from naive CD4+ T cells sorted from blood. These receptors were obtained from a young man in good health. CDR3s include the opening cysteine and the closing phenylalanine or tryptophan. The D gene is left open where the match is weak. For some rows the clone size is stated as once, few or many, or as a class when expanded; others skip it.

len,v_gene,d_gene,j_gene,abundance,CDR3aa,CDR3nt
16,TRBV10-3,TRBD1,TRBJ2-3,-,CAIKGGTGLSTDTQYF,TGTGCCATCAAGGGTGGGACAGGACTTTCCACAGATACGCAGTATTTT
15,TRBV9,-,TRBJ1-5,-,CASSISGHLNQPQHF,TGTGCCAGCAGCATCTCCGGGCACCTCAATCAGCCCCAGCATTTT
15,TRBV19,TRBD2,TRBJ2-3,-,CASSEKRGGLDTQYF,TGTGCCAGTAGTGAGAAGCGGGGGGGGCTAGATACGCAGTATTTT
13,TRBV30,TRBD2,TRBJ2-1,-,CAWHGWGGNEQFF,TGTGCCTGGCATGGGTGGGGGGGCAATGAGCAGTTCTTC
13,TRBV5-1,-,TRBJ1-1,-,CASSLETAREAFF,TGCGCCAGCAGCTTGGAAACAGCCCGTGAAGCTTTCTTT
16,TRBV19,-,TRBJ1-5,-,CASSSTGIGSNQPQHF,TGTGCCAGTAGTTCAACAGGGATAGGGAGCAATCAGCCCCAGCATTTT
13,TRBV30,-,TRBJ2-5,-,CAWTVEAKGTQYF,TGTGCCTGGACGGTTGAAGCGAAGGGGACCCAGTACTTC
16,TRBV5-1,-,TRBJ2-2,-,CASSLKGEWGTGELFF,TGCGCCAGCAGCTTGAAAGGGGAGTGGGGCACCGGGGAGCTGTTTTTT
15,TRBV7-9,-,TRBJ2-5,-,CASSLDGGPQETQYF,TGTGCCAGCAGCTTAGACGGCGGCCCCCAAGAGACCCAGTACTTC
17,TRBV9,TRBD2,TRBJ2-2,-,CASSPIAGGPLTGELFF,TGTGCCAGCAGCCCCATAGCGGGAGGGCCTCTAACCGGGGAGCTGTTTTTT
13,TRBV5-5,-,TRBJ1-6,-,CASSSRVLSALHF,TGTGCCAGCAGCTCGCGGGTCCTTTCAGCCCTCCACTTT
13,TRBV28,-,TRBJ1-4,-,CASTSSPNEKLFF,TGTGCCAGCACTTCGAGCCCCAATGAAAAACTGTTTTTT
15,TRBV5-8,TRBD1,TRBJ1-1,-,CASSPRDRGRTEAFF,TGTGCCAGCAGCCCCCGGGACAGGGGGAGGACTGAAGCTTTCTTT
15,TRBV9,TRBD1,TRBJ1-4,-,CASSFRDRPNEKLFF,TGTGCCAGCAGCTTCCGGGACAGGCCTAATGAAAAACTGTTTTTT
15,TRBV10-3,-,TRBJ1-1,-,CAIQVGRELNTEAFF,TGTGCCATCCAGGTGGGCAGGGAGTTGAACACTGAAGCTTTCTTT
15,TRBV5-1,-,TRBJ2-7,-,CASSTGSTVRSEQYF,TGCGCCAGCAGCACGGGGTCTACCGTCCGGTCCGAGCAGTACTTC
17,TRBV28,-,TRBJ1-6,-,CASRSTVTSSYNSPLHF,TGTGCCAGCAGGTCGACAGTTACGAGCTCCTATAATTCACCCCTCCACTTT
14,TRBV6-5,-,TRBJ1-3,once,CASSLSGVGNTIYF,TGTGCCAGCAGCCTATCGGGGGTCGGAAACACCATATATTTT
14,TRBV4-3,-,TRBJ1-6,-,CASSQDVGRLSLHF,TGCGCCAGCAGCCAAGATGTTGGCCGACTATCCCTCCACTTT
14,TRBV18,-,TRBJ1-1,-,CASSMGQKNTEAFF,TGTGCCAGCTCAATGGGCCAGAAAAACACTGAAGCTTTCTTT
14,TRBV27,-,TRBJ1-4,-,CASSGTSSNEKLFF,TGTGCCAGCAGTGGGACATCGTCTAATGAAAAACTGTTTTTT
14,TRBV4-1,TRBD1,TRBJ1-2,-,CASSQDVTGNGYTF,TGCGCCAGCAGCCAAGACGTGACAGGGAATGGCTACACCTTC
12,TRBV5-4,-,TRBJ2-1,-,CASSRDYNEQFF,TGTGCCAGCAGCCGAGACTACAATGAGCAGTTCTTC
15,TRBV18,-,TRBJ1-6,-,CASSPIETVDSPLHF,TGTGCCAGCTCACCCATCGAGACAGTCGACTCACCCCTCCACTTT
19,TRBV21-1,-,TRBJ1-6,-,CASSKAGTDVYPGNSPLHF,TGTGCCAGCAGCAAAGCCGGGACGGACGTGTACCCTGGGAATTCACCCCTCCACTTT
16,TRBV2,TRBD2,TRBJ2-3,once,CASRGELALPTDTQYF,TGTGCCAGCAGAGGAGAACTAGCGCTGCCGACAGATACGCAGTATTTT
16,TRBV14,TRBD1,TRBJ2-6,-,CASSRTGEDGANVLTF,TGTGCCAGCAGCCGGACAGGGGAGGATGGGGCCAACGTCCTGACTTTC
15,TRBV29-1,-,TRBJ2-7,-,CSVEKLAGASYEQYF,TGCAGCGTTGAAAAATTGGCAGGGGCCTCCTACGAGCAGTACTTC
16,TRBV4-1,TRBD1,TRBJ2-7,-,CASSLTDRATTYEQYF,TGCGCCAGCAGCCTCACGGACAGGGCTACCACCTACGAGCAGTACTTC